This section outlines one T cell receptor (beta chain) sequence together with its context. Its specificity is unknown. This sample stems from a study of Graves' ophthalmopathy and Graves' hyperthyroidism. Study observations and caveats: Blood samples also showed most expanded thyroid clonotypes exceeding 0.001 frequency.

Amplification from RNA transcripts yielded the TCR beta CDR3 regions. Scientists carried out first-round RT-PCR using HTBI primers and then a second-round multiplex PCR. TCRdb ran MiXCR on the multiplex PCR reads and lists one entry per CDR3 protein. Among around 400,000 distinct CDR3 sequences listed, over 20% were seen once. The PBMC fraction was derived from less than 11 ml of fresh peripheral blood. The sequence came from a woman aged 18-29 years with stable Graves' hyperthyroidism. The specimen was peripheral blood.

CDR3 protein: CASSQLGQGRTYEQYF. The CDR3 DNA reads TGTGCCAGCAGCCAATTAGGGCAGGGGCGGACCTACGAGCAGTACTTC. V gene TRBV14 combines with J gene TRBJ2-7; tentatively, D is TRBD1 (6 bases). Trimming stripped 2 bases from V and 2 bases from J, with 16 bases between. Per germline, CDR1 SGHDN and CDR2 FVKESK. The CDR3 consists of 16 residues.